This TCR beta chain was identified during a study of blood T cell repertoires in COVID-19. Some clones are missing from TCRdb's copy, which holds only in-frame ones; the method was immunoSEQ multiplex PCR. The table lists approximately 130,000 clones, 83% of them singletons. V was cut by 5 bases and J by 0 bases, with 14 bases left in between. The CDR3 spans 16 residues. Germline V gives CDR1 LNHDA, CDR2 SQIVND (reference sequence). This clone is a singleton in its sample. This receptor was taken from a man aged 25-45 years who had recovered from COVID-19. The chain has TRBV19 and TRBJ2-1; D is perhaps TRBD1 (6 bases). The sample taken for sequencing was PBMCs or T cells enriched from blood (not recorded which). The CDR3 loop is CASSDRQALSYNEQFF. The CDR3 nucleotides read TGTGCCAGTAGTGATCGACAGGCCCTCTCCTACAATGAGCAGTTCTTC.